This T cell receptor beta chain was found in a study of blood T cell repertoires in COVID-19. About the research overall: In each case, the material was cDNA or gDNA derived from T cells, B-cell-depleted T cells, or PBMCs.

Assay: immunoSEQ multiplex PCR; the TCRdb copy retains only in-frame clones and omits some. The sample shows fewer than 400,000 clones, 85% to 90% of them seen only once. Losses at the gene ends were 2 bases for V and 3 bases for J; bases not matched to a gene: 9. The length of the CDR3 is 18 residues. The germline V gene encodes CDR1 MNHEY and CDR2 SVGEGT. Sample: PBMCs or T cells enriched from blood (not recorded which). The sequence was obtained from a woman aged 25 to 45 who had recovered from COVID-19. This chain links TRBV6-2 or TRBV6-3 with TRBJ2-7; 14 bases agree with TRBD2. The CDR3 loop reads CASSYPLGLAGGYYEQYF. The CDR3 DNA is TGTGCCAGCAGTTACCCCCTCGGACTAGCGGGGGGCTACTACGAGCAGTACTTC.